This TCR beta chain was profiled in a study of neoadjuvant anti-PD-1 for oral cavity cancer. On the study more broadly: Around day 43, patients without progression received a fourth nivolumab dose before surgery.

Time point specified: after neoadjuvant nivolumab, at surgical resection. The patients had HPV-negative, locally advanced oral cavity squamous cell carcinoma. This clone appeared once. The germline CDR1 and CDR2 sequences are SQVTM and ANQGSEA. This CDR3 is built from 13 residues. Between the trimmed V and J ends, which lost 6 bases and 3 bases, there was a span of 12 bases. Profiling relied on immunoSEQ multiplex PCR, and the TCRdb table lists in-frame clones only, not all of them. This table holds roughly 8,800 clones, 64% found once. This specimen consisted of PBMCs, obtained after nivolumab (anti-PD-1) treatment. This receptor was identified in a person aged 40 to 85 with oral cavity squamous cell carcinoma. The chain combines TRBV29-1 with TRBJ1-5, with D possibly being TRBD1 (5 bases). The CDR3 region has the DNA TGCAGCGTAGTTGACAGTCACAATCAGCCCCAGCATTTT. Translating it yields CSVVDSHNQPQHF.